One and the same sample provided the 11 T cell receptor beta chains below, sequenced in a study of identical twins. TCRdb re-derived calls from the 5' RACE reads in MiXCR, one entry per CDR3 protein. In the table there are around 570,000 distinct CDR3 sequences, 9.6% of which are singletons. In addition, the sample was reused for a study of yellow fever vaccine responses in identical twins.

The specimen was PBMCs. The receptor set was obtained from a woman aged 18-29 years in good health.

J is TRBJ2-7 and V is TRBV2; TRBD2 matches at 9 bases. CDR1 SNHLY and CDR2 FYNNEI come from the germline V gene. The V segment lost 7 bases and the J segment 9 bases; nucleotides outside the gene matches: 13. The CDR3 runs to 14 residues. The CDR3 DNA sequence: TGTGCCAGCACCCCGGGGACTAGCTTATGGAGGCAGTACTTC. Translation gives CASTPGTSLWRQYF.

This clonotype was recorded at least ten times. The rearrangement joins TRBV7-2 to TRBJ2-1; 12 bases are a match to TRBD2. Germline CDR1 is SGHTA and CDR2 is FQGNSA. J was trimmed by 7 bases and V by 4 bases; bases with no gene match: 8. The CDR3 sequence is 16 residues long. This chain's CDR3 is CASSSRTSGIPNEQFF. The CDR3 DNA sequence: TGTGCCAGCAGCTCGAGGACTAGCGGGATCCCTAATGAGCAGTTCTTC.

The CDR3 loop reads CASSLTAGGPGNEQFF. In DNA form, the CDR3 reads TGCGCCAGCAGCTTAACAGCGGGAGGGCCGGGTAATGAGCAGTTCTTC. The chain joins TRBV5-1 to TRBJ2-1, with 10 bases that match TRBD2. The length of the CDR3 is 16 residues. Germline CDR1 and CDR2: SGHRS and YFSETQ. V was pared by 2 bases and J by 7 bases, with 9 bases of the junction left unmatched.

This chain joins TRBV19 and TRBJ2-7; 8 bases fit TRBD1. J gave up 4 bases and V 10 bases, and 9 bases lay outside the gene matches. Germline V lookup: CDR1 LNHDA, CDR2 SQIVND (reference sequence). CDR3 length equals 13 residues. CDR3 bases: TGTGCCACCCTGGACAGGGTCGAGTACGAGCAGTACTTC. Protein product: CATLDRVEYEQYF.

The chain carries TRBV14 and TRBJ2-4, with D tentatively TRBD2 (6 bases). Germline loops: CDR1 SGHDN, CDR2 FVKESK. The CDR3 has 14 residues. Trimming shortened V by 2 bases and J by 7 bases, and 12 bases separated the two germline ends. CDR3 coding DNA: TGTGCCAGCAGCCAACGGAGGGCGGATAACATTCAGTACTTC. Protein product: CASSQRRADNIQYF.

This clonotype was picked up a small number of times. The genes are TRBV7-3 and TRBJ1-1; 10 nucleotides align to TRBD1. Germline CDR1 reads SGHTA; CDR2 reads FQGTGA. The CDR3 consists of 13 residues. V shed 5 bases, J shed 7 bases, and the junction held 4 bases outside the gene matches. Here the CDR3 DNA reads TGTGCCAGCAGCATGACAGGGGGCGGTGAAGCTTTCTTT. It specifies CASSMTGGGEAFF.

This clonotype was observed a few times. This sequence joins TRBV2 and TRBJ2-7; D tentatively fits TRBD1 or TRBD2 (5 bases each). This CDR3 spans 12 amino acids. Trimming left V 8 bases short and J 0 bases short, with 8 bases between. The V gene's germline CDR1 is SNHLY and CDR2 FYNNEI. In nucleotides, the CDR3 is TGTGCCAGCCGGGACGTCTCCTACGAGCAGTACTTC. Residues: CASRDVSYEQYF.

There are a few counts of this clonotype. This chain links TRBV4-2 with TRBJ2-3; 10 positions match TRBD2. V shed 4 bases and J 4 bases; nucleotides not matched to a gene: 5. Germline CDR1 and CDR2: LGHNA and YNFKEQ. This CDR3 has 15 residues. The CDR3, as DNA: TGTGCCAGCAGCCCACTAGCGGGAAGGTCAGATACGCAGTATTTT. As protein: CASSPLAGRSDTQYF.

The sample holds a few counts of this clonotype. The chain recombines TRBV9 with TRBJ2-3; a possible D gene is TRBD1 (6 bases). Germline CDR1 and CDR2: SGDLS and YYNGEE. This CDR3 contains 14 residues. Trimming took off 3 bases at V and 2 bases at J, with 10 bases between the two ends. The CDR3 coding sequence is TGTGCCAGCAGCGCCTCAGGGGCCACAGATACGCAGTATTTT. Its translation: CASSASGATDTQYF.

The gene calls are TRBV3-1 and TRBJ2-1; D uncertain. CDR3 length: 12 amino acids. Trimming left V 6 bases short and J 5 bases short, with 8 bases between. Germline values: CDR1 LGHDT, CDR2 YNNKEL (reference sequence). CDR3 residues: CASRDPNNEQFF. The CDR3 nucleotides read TGTGCCAGCAGAGACCCCAACAATGAGCAGTTCTTC.

This clonotype was seen only a few times. V gene TRBV19 combines with J gene TRBJ2-7; 9 bases are shared with TRBD2. Germline loops: CDR1 LNHDA, CDR2 SQIVND (reference sequence). The J segment lost 2 bases and the V segment lost 6 bases, leaving 5 bases of the junction unmatched. CDR3 size: 14 residues. The CDR3 nucleotides are TGTGCCAGTAGCGTCCTAGCGGGAACCTACGAGCAGTACTTC. Translating it yields CASSVLAGTYEQYF.